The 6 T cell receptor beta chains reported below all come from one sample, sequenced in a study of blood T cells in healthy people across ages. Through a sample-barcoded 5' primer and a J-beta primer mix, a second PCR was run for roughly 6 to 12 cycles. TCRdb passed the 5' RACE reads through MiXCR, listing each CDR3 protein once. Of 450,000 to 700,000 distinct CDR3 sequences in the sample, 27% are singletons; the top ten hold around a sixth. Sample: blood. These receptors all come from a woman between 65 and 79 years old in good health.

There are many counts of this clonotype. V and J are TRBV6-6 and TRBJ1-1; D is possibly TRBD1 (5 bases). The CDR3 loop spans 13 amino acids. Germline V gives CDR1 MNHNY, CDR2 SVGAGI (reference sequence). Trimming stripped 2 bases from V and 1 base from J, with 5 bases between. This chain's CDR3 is CASSYGTNTEAFF. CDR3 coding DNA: TGTGCCAGCAGTTACGGGACGAACACTGAAGCTTTCTTT.

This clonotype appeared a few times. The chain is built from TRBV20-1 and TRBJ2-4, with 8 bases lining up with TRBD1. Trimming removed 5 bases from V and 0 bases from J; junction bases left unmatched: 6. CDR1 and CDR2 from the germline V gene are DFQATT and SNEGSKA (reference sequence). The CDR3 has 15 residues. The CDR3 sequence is CSAPGGEVAKNIQYF. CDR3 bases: TGCAGTGCTCCAGGGGGCGAGGTAGCCAAAAACATTCAGTACTTC.

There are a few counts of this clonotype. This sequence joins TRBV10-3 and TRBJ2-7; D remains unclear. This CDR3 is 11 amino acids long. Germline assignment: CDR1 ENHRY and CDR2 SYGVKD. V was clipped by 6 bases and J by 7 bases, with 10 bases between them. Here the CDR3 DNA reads TGTGCCATCAGGGTAGTACGGGAGCAGTACTTC. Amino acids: CAIRVVREQYF.

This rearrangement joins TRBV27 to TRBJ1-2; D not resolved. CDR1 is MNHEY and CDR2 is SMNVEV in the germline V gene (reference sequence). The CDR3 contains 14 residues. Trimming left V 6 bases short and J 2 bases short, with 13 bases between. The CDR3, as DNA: TGTGCCAGCAGCCGAGAGTTTACGAACTATGGCTACACCTTC. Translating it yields CASSREFTNYGYTF.

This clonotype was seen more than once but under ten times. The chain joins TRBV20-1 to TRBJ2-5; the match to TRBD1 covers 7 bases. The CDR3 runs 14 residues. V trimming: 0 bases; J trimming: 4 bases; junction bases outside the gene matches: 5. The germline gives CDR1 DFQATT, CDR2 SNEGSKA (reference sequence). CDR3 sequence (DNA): TGCAGTGCTAGAGACCCAAGGGGGCGAGAGACCCAGTACTTC. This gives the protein CSARDPRGRETQYF.

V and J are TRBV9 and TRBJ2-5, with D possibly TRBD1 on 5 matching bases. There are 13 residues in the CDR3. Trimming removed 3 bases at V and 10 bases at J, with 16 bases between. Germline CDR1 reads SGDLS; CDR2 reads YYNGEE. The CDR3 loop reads CASSATAVSNQYF. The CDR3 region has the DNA TGTGCCAGCAGCGCGACAGCAGTTAGTAACCAGTACTTC.